These T cell receptor beta chains were read from a single sample in a study of T cell changes during pregnancy in multiple sclerosis. This table comes from immunoSEQ multiplex PCR, and its TCRdb copy is limited to in-frame clones, with some not included. Among approximately 100,000 clones listed, around 92% were seen once. The sample consisted of peripheral blood, taken after pregnancy. The source is a female donor with multiple sclerosis, enrolled in a pregnancy study. Both conserved end residues are part of each CDR3. A D gene is named only where the DNA matches it firmly. Only some rows state a clone size, as once, few, many or a class for expanded clones.

CDR3nt | CDR3aa | abundance | j_gene | d_gene | v_gene
TGTGCCTACCGGACTAGCGGGAGGAACGAGCAGTACTTC | CAYRTSGRNEQYF | - | TRBJ2-7 | TRBD2 | TRBV2
TGTGCCAGCAGTGCCGTAAGCCGCAATCAGCCCCAGCATTTT | CASSAVSRNQPQHF | few | TRBJ1-5 | - | TRBV28
TGTGCCACCAGCAGACAGGGTCAGGGGATTGAGCAGTTCTTC | CATSRQGQGIEQFF | - | TRBJ2-1 | - | TRBV15
TGTGCCAGCAGTGAAGATGGGGGGACGGGGGCCAACGTCCTGACTTTC | CASSEDGGTGANVLTF | - | TRBJ2-6 | - | TRBV6-1
TGTGCCTGGGCCCTACAGCAATTTAACACTGAAGCTTTCTTT | CAWALQQFNTEAFF | - | TRBJ1-1 | - | TRBV30
TGCGCCAGCAGCTTGGCGGGGGGTCGGGCCTCCTACGAGCAGTACTTC | CASSLAGGRASYEQYF | - | TRBJ2-7 | TRBD2 | TRBV5-1
TGCAGCGTTGGGGGTGGGACAGGGAACTATGGCTACACCTTC | CSVGGGTGNYGYTF | - | TRBJ1-2 | TRBD1 | TRBV29-1
TGTGCCAGCAGGCGTTCAGCGGCCAACACCGGGGAGCTGTTTTTT | CASRRSAANTGELFF | - | TRBJ2-2 | - | TRBV6-1
TGTGCCAGCAGCGTAGAGTACAGGTTTAACACCGGGGAGCTGTTTTTT | CASSVEYRFNTGELFF | - | TRBJ2-2 | - | TRBV9
TGTGCCTGGACCCGGACAGCCATGAACACTGAAGCTTTCTTT | CAWTRTAMNTEAFF | once | TRBJ1-1 | - | TRBV30
TGTGCCTGGGCGTTGCGGAGTGAGCGGATGGGTCAGCCCCAGCATTTT | CAWALRSERMGQPQHF | - | TRBJ1-5 | - | TRBV30
TGTGCCAGCAAAGAGACAGGGGGAGACGAGCAGTACTTC | CASKETGGDEQYF | - | TRBJ2-7 | TRBD1 | TRBV2
TGTGCCAGCAGTGAAGCGATCCCGGGGGGGGGTCATATAAACGAGCAGTACTTC | CASSEAIPGGGHINEQYF | - | TRBJ2-7 | TRBD2 | TRBV2
TGCGCCAGCAGCACGGACGGGCGGACAGGGGTGGGAAAACTGTTTTTT | CASSTDGRTGVGKLFF | once | TRBJ1-4 | TRBD1 | TRBV5-1
TGTGCCAGCAGTTACATCGGGACAGCCAACACTGAAGCTTTCTTT | CASSYIGTANTEAFF | - | TRBJ1-1 | TRBD1 | TRBV6-5
TGTGCCAGTGCGAGGCAGTATAAGCCAATGAACACTGAAGCTTTCTTT | CASARQYKPMNTEAFF | - | TRBJ1-1 | - | TRBV19
TGTGCCAGTAGGACCTCGGGACTAGCGGGAGTTGATACGCAGTATTTT | CASRTSGLAGVDTQYF | - | TRBJ2-3 | TRBD2 | TRBV27
TGTGCCAGTAGTATGGAACAGGGGGCAGGTCAGCCCCAGCATTTT | CASSMEQGAGQPQHF | - | TRBJ1-5 | TRBD1 | TRBV19
TGTGCCAGCAGTTACGGGCCGAATGAAAAACTGTTTTTT | CASSYGPNEKLFF | - | TRBJ1-4 | - | TRBV6-6
TGTGCCAGCAGCGGGTACAGGGGCACTGAAGCTTTCTTT | CASSGYRGTEAFF | - | TRBJ1-1 | TRBD1 | TRBV7-3
TGTGCCAGCAGCTTACTACAGGGGGAAGAGTTCAAAGAGACCCAGTACTTC | CASSLLQGEEFKETQYF | once | TRBJ2-5 | TRBD1 | TRBV5-6
TGTGCCAGCAGTTTCCGGGACAGGGTCGGGTACGGCTACACCTTC | CASSFRDRVGYGYTF | - | TRBJ1-2 | TRBD1 | TRBV28
TGTGCCAGCAGTTCTTCACAGTCCTACGAGCAGTACTTC | CASSSSQSYEQYF | - | TRBJ2-7 | - | TRBV27
TGTGCCAGCAGCGTAGGATGGACAGGGCGGGCCGGGGAGCTGTTTTTT | CASSVGWTGRAGELFF | - | TRBJ2-2 | TRBD1 | TRBV9
TGTGCCAGCATCCTCGAGGGGGGGGCTGAAGCTTTCTTT | CASILEGGAEAFF | - | TRBJ1-1 | - | TRBV6-1
TGTGCCAGCCCTACTTCGGGGGAACATCTGAGAGGGTATATGGATGAAGCTTTCTTT | CASPTSGEHLRGYMDEAFF | - | TRBJ1-1 | - | TRBV2
TGTGCCAGCAGCGCCAGACAGGGTCCCTCCAATGAGCAGTTCTTC | CASSARQGPSNEQFF | - | TRBJ2-1 | TRBD1 | TRBV9
TGCAGCGTTAGGGGACAGACTGTCGGCGGGGAGCTGTTTTTT | CSVRGQTVGGELFF | - | TRBJ2-2 | TRBD1 | TRBV29-1
TGTGCCAGCAGCTTAAACCGACAGGGGATGGGCTATGGCTACACCTTC | CASSLNRQGMGYGYTF | - | TRBJ1-2 | TRBD1 | TRBV7-2
TGTGCCAGCAGTAATACAGCGAACACTGAAGCTTTCTTT | CASSNTANTEAFF | once | TRBJ1-1 | - | TRBV6-1
TGTGCCAGCACCCCTTCTTGGGACAGGGTTAAAGCTTTCTTT | CASTPSWDRVKAFF | - | TRBJ1-1 | TRBD1 | TRBV27
TGTGCCAGCAGCCAATCACAGCGGTCCGGGTCCCATAGCAATCAGCCCCAGCATTTT | CASSQSQRSGSHSNQPQHF | - | TRBJ1-5 | - | TRBV4-2
TGTGCCAGCAGCGTAGACGGGAAAATATCAGATACGCAGTATTTT | CASSVDGKISDTQYF | - | TRBJ2-3 | - | TRBV9
TGTGCCAGCAGCTTCCCTGCGGGACGCTCCTACAATGAGCAGTTCTTC | CASSFPAGRSYNEQFF | - | TRBJ2-1 | - | TRBV5-6
TGTGCCAGCCACGGGACAGGCCTAAATTCACCCCTCCACTTT | CASHGTGLNSPLHF | - | TRBJ1-6 | TRBD1 | TRBV14
TGTGCCAGCAGCCTTGGGACAGGGGAAAACTATGGCTACACCTTC | CASSLGTGENYGYTF | - | TRBJ1-2 | TRBD1 | TRBV9
TGTGCCAGCACCCCCGGGAGGTGGCATCGATCCAATGAGCAGTTCTTC | CASTPGRWHRSNEQFF | - | TRBJ2-1 | - | TRBV21-1
TGTGCCAGTAGTATCGACAGATCTCCCTACGAGCAGTACTTC | CASSIDRSPYEQYF | - | TRBJ2-7 | - | TRBV19
TGTGCCAGCAGCTTAGCGGGCAGGGGCCCACAGCCCCAGCATTTT | CASSLAGRGPQPQHF | - | TRBJ1-5 | - | TRBV7-8
TGTGCCAGCAGTCTCCCCCGGCGGGGGTCCTACAATGAGCAGTTCTTC | CASSLPRRGSYNEQFF | - | TRBJ2-1 | TRBD2 | TRBV5-6
TGTGCCAGCAGCATGGGACTAGCGGGGCAAGAGACCCAGTACTTC | CASSMGLAGQETQYF | - | TRBJ2-5 | TRBD2 | TRBV5-4